This T cell receptor (beta chain) derives from a study of regulatory T cells in long-lasting Graves disease. Overall study results and limits: The TCR repertoire of persistent Graves' patients was less diverse than that of newly diagnosed ones. Newly diagnosed patients shared about a thousand public clonotypes; persistent patients shared some 2,700. Persistent disease samples used TRBV28, TRBJ1-2 and TRBJ2-5 preferentially.

This clonotype was counted only a few times. Its antigen is not identified. Assembly of TCR beta libraries relied on iRepertoire HTBI primers together with Arm-PCR of CDR3 regions. TCRdb analysed the multiplex PCR reads with MiXCR anew, one entry per CDR3 protein. Of 300,000 to 500,000 distinct CDR3 sequences in the sample, less than 25% were seen once. The junction had 16 bases not matched to a gene; V was cut back by 3 bases and J by 5 bases. The germline V gene encodes CDR1 SGHDT and CDR2 YYEEEE. CDR3 length: 17 amino acids. Sample time point: persistent/refractory GD, antithyroid drugs over 5 years with positive TRAb. Making the TCR library involved RNA that had been extracted from PBMCs.

The origin of this receptor is a female donor with Graves disease. The genes are TRBV5-6 and TRBJ2-5; 7 positions agree with TRBD2. Sequenced here: peripheral blood mononuclear cells (PBMCs), sampled when the disease was refractory, from a patient treated with antithyroid drugs. The CDR3 is CASSWVSGRGREETQYF. In nucleotides, the CDR3 is TGTGCCAGCAGCTGGGTATCGGGGAGGGGACGAGAGGAGACCCAGTACTTC.